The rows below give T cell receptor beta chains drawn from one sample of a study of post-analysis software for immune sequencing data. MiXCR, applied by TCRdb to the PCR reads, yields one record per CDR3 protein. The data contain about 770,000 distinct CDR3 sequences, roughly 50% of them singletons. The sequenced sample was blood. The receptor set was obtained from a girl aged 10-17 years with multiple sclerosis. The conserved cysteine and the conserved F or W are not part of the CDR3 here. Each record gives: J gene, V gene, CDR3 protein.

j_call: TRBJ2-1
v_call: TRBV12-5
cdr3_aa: ASGLPPHEQF

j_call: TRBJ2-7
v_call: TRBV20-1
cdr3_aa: SANRDSTYEQY

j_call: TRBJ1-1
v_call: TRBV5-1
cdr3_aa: ASSSHTEAF

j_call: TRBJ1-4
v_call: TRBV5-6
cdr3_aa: ASSLRAGEKRF

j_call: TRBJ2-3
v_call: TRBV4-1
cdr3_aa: ASSPEAAWTDTQY

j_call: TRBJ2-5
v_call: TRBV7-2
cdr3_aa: ASSLVGQGRQETQY

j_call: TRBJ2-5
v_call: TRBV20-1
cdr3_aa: SARVSTQLAGNQETQY

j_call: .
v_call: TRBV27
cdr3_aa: ASSTRQGAVDEQY

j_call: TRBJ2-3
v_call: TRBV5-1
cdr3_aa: ASSFDIDTQY

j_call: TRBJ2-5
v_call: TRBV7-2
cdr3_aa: ASSLAVREVEQY

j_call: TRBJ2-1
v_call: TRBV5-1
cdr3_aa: ASSFVAGGTYNEQF